This T cell receptor beta chain was recorded in a study of blood T cell repertoires in COVID-19. Study details: Some COVID-19 samples were acute and others convalescent; all came from the United States, Italy and Spain. Sources were T cells, B-cell-depleted T cells, or PBMCs; the material itself was cDNA or gDNA.

The CDR3 length is 13 residues. The ends were cut back, 3 bases at V and 8 bases at J, with 11 bases in the middle. Germline loops: CDR1 LGHNA, CDR2 YSLEER. Authors' data handling: Cell counts per sample came from amplifying reference gene primers. The protocol was immunoSEQ multiplex PCR, while the TCRdb copy is restricted to in-frame clones and leaves out a portion. V and J calls and clone size are as listed in that table; D and trimming were resolved from the DNA. The sample shows approximately 470,000 clones, roughly 85% of them seen only once. The sequencing sample was made of peripheral blood. V is TRBV4-3 and J is TRBJ2-1; possible D gene TRBD2, 6 bases. This sequence was found in a human donor in a cohort sampled during active COVID-19. The CDR3 reads CASSHPGSYEQFF. CDR3 nucleotides: TGCGCCAGCAGCCACCCCGGGAGCTATGAGCAGTTCTTC.